The next 16 T cell receptor beta chains were all read from a single sample in a study of T cells in Graves' hyperthyroidism and ophthalmopathy. There were TCR beta CDR3 regions amplified from RNA transcripts. HTBI primers were used for first-round RT-PCR of the TCR CDR3. In TCRdb, the multiplex PCR reads were re-called with MiXCR into one record per CDR3 protein. The sample lists more than 450,000 distinct CDR3 sequences, 14% occurring once. The sample was blood. All receptors derive from a woman aged 40 to 50 with Graves' hyperthyroidism.

This sequence joins TRBV28 and TRBJ2-5; no clear D gene. V lost 5 bases and J lost 12, with 13 bases in between. Germline-derived CDR1 and CDR2 are MDHEN and SYDVKM. The CDR3 totals 11 residues. The CDR3 here is CASSTLGIEYF. Written as DNA, the CDR3 is TGTGCCAGCAGTACCCTAGGGATCGAGTACTTC.

At least ten counts were recorded for this clonotype. The chain uses TRBV2 and TRBJ2-7; a possible D gene is TRBD2 (6 bases). Germline lookup yields CDR1 SNHLY and CDR2 FYNNEI. The CDR3 has 15 amino acids. The ends were cut back, 2 bases at V and 0 bases at J, with 11 bases in the middle. The CDR3 DNA sequence: TGTGCCAGCAGTGAACAGGCGGGACCCTCCTACGAGCAGTACTTC. Translating gives CASSEQAGPSYEQYF. Together with reference TRBV2 and TRBJ2-7, the CDR3 gives the full variable domain: EPEVTQTPSHQVTQMGQEVILRCVPISNHLYFYWYRQILGQKVEFLVSFYNNEISEKSEIFDDQFSVERPDGSNFTLKIRSTKLEDSAMYFCASSEQAGPSYEQYFGPGTRLTVT.

This clonotype was picked up a small number of times. The gene calls are TRBV4-2 and TRBJ1-5, with TRBD1 matching over 7 bases. The ends lost 1 base at V and 2 bases at J; junction bases unmatched: 8. This CDR3 contains 17 residues. Germline V gene sequence: CDR1 LGHNA, CDR2 YNFKEQ. The CDR3 spells CASSQAIRTGGNQPQHF. The CDR3 region has the DNA TGTGCCAGCAGCCAAGCTATCCGGACAGGAGGCAATCAGCCCCAGCATTTT.

This clonotype was seen repeatedly, ten times or more. As DNA, the CDR3 is TGTGCCAGCAGCACAAGCGGGTCTGGGACCAATGAGCAGTTCTTC. Translation gives CASSTSGSGTNEQFF. The chain employs TRBV3-1 and TRBJ2-1, with D maybe TRBD2 (6 bases). The V and J ends lost 5 bases and 6 bases respectively, with 17 bases between them. Germline CDR1 and CDR2: LGHDT and YNNKEL (reference sequence). The CDR3 has 15 residues.

The rearrangement uses TRBV6-1 and TRBJ2-2; 12 nucleotides agree with TRBD2. Germline CDR1 is MNHNS and CDR2 is SASEGT. The J segment lost 3 bases and the V segment lost 6 bases, leaving 14 bases of the junction unmatched. This CDR3 is built from 19 residues. The CDR3 coding sequence is TGTGCCAGCAGCATGACTAGCGGGAGTATTTACGAGTACACCGGGGAGCTGTTTTTT. This codes for CASSMTSGSIYEYTGELFF.

This clonotype was picked up many times. The chain carries TRBV28 and TRBJ2-7; 11 bases are shared with TRBD2. CDR1 MDHEN and CDR2 SYDVKM come from the germline V gene. This CDR3 region has 15 residues. The V and J ends lost 6 bases and 2 bases, in that order; junction bases with no gene match: 6. The CDR3 spells CASRKLAGVTYEQYF. CDR3 nucleotide sequence: TGTGCCAGCAGGAAACTAGCGGGGGTTACCTACGAGCAGTACTTC.

This clonotype was picked up many times. The rearrangement uses TRBV28 and TRBJ2-5; possibly TRBD1 or TRBD2 for D (5 bases each). The germline CDR1 and CDR2 sequences are MDHEN and SYDVKM. CDR3 length: 15 amino acids. The V and J ends lost 5 bases and 4 bases respectively, with 17 bases between them. CDR3 bases: TGTGCCAGCAGTCCCTCCCATGGGGCGGGAGAGACCCAGTACTTC. Its translation: CASSPSHGAGETQYF.

With regard to this clonotype: Given a much more abundant clone one base away, this may be a read error. The chain is built from TRBV14 and TRBJ1-4; TRBD1 might be the D (6 bases). The V gene lost 4 bases and the J gene lost 12 bases, with 21 bases spanning the gap. Germline values: CDR1 SGHDN, CDR2 FVKESK. This CDR3 contains 15 residues. The CDR3 region has the DNA TGTGCCAGCAGCCGACAACAGGGAAGGGGCGAAGAACTGTTTTTT. Translation gives CASSRQQGRGEELFF.

Many counts were recorded for this clonotype. The chain uses TRBV20-1 and TRBJ2-3; maybe TRBD2 (6 bases). Germline lookup yields CDR1 DFQATT and CDR2 SNEGSKA (reference sequence). This CDR3 is 17 amino acids long. V lost 5 bases, J lost 0 bases, and 21 bases lay in between. DNA of the CDR3: TGCAGTGCTCCCTTTGGGGGGAGCATCTCTAGCACAGATACGCAGTATTTT. The encoded protein is CSAPFGGSISSTDTQYF.

This clonotype came up a few times. The chain combines TRBV5-6 with TRBJ2-3, with D perhaps TRBD1 (6 bases). Germline V CDR1 and CDR2: SGHDT, YYEEEE. The CDR3 is made up of 13 amino acids. With 4 bases removed from V and 7 bases from J, the gap between germline ends came to 13 bases. CDR3 residues: CASSGTLVNTQYF. Here the CDR3 DNA reads TGTGCCAGCAGCGGGACACTGGTCAATACGCAGTATTTT.

The sample holds many counts of this clonotype. V gene TRBV7-2 combines with J gene TRBJ2-7; D is perhaps TRBD2 (5 bases). CDR1 and CDR2 (germline): SGHTA, FQGNSA. V was shortened by 5 bases and J by 4 bases, with 12 bases between the two germline ends. CDR3 length: 13 amino acids. CDR3 sequence: CASSMDRGYEQYF. The CDR3 nucleotides read TGTGCCAGCAGCATGGACCGGGGATACGAGCAGTACTTC.

This clonotype has a count of ten or more. The rearrangement joins TRBV20-1 to TRBJ2-1; D unresolved. This CDR3 spans 14 amino acids. Germline CDR1 is DFQATT and CDR2 is SNEGSKA (reference sequence). V was shortened by 0 bases and J by 0 bases, with 6 bases between the two germline ends. CDR3 nucleotide sequence: TGCAGTGCTAGAGACAGCAGCTCCTACAATGAGCAGTTCTTC. It yields the protein CSARDSSSYNEQFF.

This clonotype was recorded many times. The junction departs from germline at one end; a sequencing error may be responsible. The CDR3 is CASTQAGARTEAFF. The CDR3 DNA sequence: TGTGCCAGCACCCAAGCGGGGGCGCGGACTGAAGCTTTCTTT. The rearrangement uses TRBV3-1 and TRBJ1-1; the D gene is possibly TRBD1 (6 bases). The CDR3 consists of 14 residues. Germline V CDR1 and CDR2: LGHDT, YNNKEL (reference sequence).

This rearrangement joins TRBV7-9 to TRBJ2-7, with D unclear. In germline, CDR1 is SEHNR, CDR2 FQNEAQ (reference sequence). This CDR3 region has 11 residues. V gave up 3 bases and J gave up 5 bases, with 5 bases separating them. Here the CDR3 DNA reads TGTGCCAGCAGCTTTTTTAACGAGCAGTACTTC. This gives the protein CASSFFNEQYF.

This clonotype was found many times. The chain has TRBV30 and TRBJ2-7; tentative D call: TRBD1 (6 bases). Trimming stripped 4 bases from V and 1 base from J, with 14 bases between. The germline gives CDR1 GTSNPN, CDR2 SVGIG (reference sequence). CDR3 size: 14 residues. The CDR3 region has the DNA TGTGCCTGGAAAATGGACAGCTGGTCCTACGAGCAGTACTTC. Its protein is CAWKMDSWSYEQYF.

The table lists this clonotype with many counts. The V gene is TRBV7-2, the J gene TRBJ2-1; the D is unclear. The germline V gene encodes CDR1 SGHTA and CDR2 FQGNSA. Trimming cost V 0 bases and J 2 bases, with 11 bases left between them. The CDR3 has 16 amino acids. The CDR3 spells CASSLAPSTTYNEQFF. CDR3 DNA sequence: TGTGCCAGCAGCTTAGCGCCGTCAACTACCTACAATGAGCAGTTCTTC.